Reported below is one T cell receptor (beta chain). Its target is not known. Using immunoSEQ multiplex PCR, the repertoire was profiled, and TCRdb retains in-frame clones only, with some absent. The data contain some 130,000 clones, roughly nine tenths of them singletons. The data derive from a study of graft-versus-host responses after intestinal transplantation. Study at large: Each patient got anti-thymocyte globulin induction, then tacrolimus and steroids for about 3 years.

This CDR3 has 15 residues. Germline CDR1 MGHDK, CDR2 SYGVNS. V shed 2 bases, J shed 12 bases, and the junction held 10 bases outside the gene matches. Overall study results and limits: Graft-versus-host to host-versus-graft clonal ratios in allografts were high in patients with graft-donor T cell macrochimerism.

Sequencing used unstimulated CD4+ T cells sorted from spleen or lymph node cells, obtained before intestinal transplant. The TCR was taken from a human donor who received an intestinal transplant. The genes are TRBV25-1 and TRBJ2-1; 10 positions match TRBD2. The DNA for the CDR3 is TGTGCCAGCAGTGAAATTGCTAGCGGGGGACCAGGGCAGTTCTTC. Amino acids: CASSEIASGGPGQFF.